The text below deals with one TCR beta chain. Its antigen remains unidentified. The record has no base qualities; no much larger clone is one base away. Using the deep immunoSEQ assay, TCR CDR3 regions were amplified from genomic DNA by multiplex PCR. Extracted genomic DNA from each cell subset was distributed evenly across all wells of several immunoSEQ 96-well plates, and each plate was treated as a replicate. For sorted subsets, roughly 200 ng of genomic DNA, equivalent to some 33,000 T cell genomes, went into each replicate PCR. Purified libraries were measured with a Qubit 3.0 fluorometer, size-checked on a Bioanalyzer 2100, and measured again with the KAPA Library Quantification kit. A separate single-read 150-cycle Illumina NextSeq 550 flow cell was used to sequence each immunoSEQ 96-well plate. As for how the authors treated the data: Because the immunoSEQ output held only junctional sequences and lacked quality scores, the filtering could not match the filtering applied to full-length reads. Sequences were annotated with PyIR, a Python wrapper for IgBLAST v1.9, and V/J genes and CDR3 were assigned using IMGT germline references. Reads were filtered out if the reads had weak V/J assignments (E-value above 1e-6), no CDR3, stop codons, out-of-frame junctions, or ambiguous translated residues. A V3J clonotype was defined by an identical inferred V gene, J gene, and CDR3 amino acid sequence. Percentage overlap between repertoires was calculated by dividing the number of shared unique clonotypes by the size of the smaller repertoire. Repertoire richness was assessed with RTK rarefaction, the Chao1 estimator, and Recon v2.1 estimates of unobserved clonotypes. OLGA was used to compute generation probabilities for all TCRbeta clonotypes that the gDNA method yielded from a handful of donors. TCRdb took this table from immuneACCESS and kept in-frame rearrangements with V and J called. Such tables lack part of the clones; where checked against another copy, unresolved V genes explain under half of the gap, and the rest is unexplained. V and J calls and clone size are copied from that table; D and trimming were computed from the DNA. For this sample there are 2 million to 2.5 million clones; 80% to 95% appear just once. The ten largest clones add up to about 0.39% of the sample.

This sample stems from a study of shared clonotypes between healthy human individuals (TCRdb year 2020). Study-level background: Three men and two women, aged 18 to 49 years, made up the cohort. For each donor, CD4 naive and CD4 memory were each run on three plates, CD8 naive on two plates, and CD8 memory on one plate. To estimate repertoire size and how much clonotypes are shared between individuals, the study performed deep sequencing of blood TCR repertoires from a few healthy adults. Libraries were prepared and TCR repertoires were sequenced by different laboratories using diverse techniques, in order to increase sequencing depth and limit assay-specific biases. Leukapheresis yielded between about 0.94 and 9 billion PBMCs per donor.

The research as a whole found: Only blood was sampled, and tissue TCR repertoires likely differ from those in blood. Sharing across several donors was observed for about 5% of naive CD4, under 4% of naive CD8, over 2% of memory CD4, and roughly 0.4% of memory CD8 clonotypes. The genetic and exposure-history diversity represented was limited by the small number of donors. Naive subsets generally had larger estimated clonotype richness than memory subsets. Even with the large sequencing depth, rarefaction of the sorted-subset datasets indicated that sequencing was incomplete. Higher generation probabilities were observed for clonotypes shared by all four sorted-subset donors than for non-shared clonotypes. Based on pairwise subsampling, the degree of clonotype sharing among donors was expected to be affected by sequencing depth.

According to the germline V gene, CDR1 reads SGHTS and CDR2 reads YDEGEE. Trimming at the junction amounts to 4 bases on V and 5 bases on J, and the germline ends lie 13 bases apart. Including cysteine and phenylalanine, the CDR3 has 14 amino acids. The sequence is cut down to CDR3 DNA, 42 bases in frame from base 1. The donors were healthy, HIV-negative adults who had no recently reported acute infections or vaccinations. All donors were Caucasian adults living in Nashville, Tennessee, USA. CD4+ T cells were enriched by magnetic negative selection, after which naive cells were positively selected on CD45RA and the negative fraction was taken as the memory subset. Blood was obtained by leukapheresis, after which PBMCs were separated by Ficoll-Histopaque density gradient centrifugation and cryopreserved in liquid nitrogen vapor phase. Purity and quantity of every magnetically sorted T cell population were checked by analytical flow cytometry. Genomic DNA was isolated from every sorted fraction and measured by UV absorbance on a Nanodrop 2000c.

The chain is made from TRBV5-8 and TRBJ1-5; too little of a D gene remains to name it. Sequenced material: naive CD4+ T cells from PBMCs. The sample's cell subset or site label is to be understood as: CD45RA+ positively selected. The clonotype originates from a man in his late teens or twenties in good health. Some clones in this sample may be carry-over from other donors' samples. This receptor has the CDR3 CASSITAAHQPQHF. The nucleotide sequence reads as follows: TGTGCCAGCAGCATTACAGCCGCACATCAGCCCCAGCATTTT.